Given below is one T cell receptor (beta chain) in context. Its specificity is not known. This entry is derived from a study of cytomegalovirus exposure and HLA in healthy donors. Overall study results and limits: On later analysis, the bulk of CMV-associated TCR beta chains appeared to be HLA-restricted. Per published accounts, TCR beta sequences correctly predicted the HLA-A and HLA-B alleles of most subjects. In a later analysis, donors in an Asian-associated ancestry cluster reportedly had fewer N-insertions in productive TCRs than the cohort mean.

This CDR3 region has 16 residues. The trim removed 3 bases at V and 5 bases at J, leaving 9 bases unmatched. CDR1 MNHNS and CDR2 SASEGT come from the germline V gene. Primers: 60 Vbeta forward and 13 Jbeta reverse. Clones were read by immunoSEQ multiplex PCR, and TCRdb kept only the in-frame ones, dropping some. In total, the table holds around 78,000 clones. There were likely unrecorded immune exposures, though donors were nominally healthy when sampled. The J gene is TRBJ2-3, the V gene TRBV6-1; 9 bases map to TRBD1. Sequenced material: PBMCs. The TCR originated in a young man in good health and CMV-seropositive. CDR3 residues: CASSDNPGQGEDTQYF. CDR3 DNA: TGTGCCAGCAGTGACAATCCGGGACAGGGAGAAGATACGCAGTATTTT.